This TCR beta chain was sequenced in a study of beta chain features in type 1 diabetes. Findings of the study overall: Shortening that was moderate but significant affected the TCRB CDR3s of Type 1 diabetes patients in all four CD4+ subsets.

Per germline, CDR1 LGHNA and CDR2 YSLEER. The CDR3 length is 15 residues. Unmatched junction bases numbered 5, after V lost 4 bases and J lost 0 bases. Details on this clone: Its antigen is undetermined.

Sequenced material consisted of expressed TCRB transcripts (all of the isolated RNA was reverse transcribed). Assay: immunoSEQ multiplex PCR; the TCRdb copy retains only in-frame clones and omits some. The data contain 160,000 or so clones, 63% of them singletons. The sequence was obtained from a man aged 30 to 39 with type 1 diabetes. Material: naive CD4+ T cells from blood. The J gene is TRBJ1-2, the V gene TRBV4-3; TRBD1 agrees at 7 bases. The CDR3 DNA reads TGCGCCAGCAGCCGCGGGACAGCCTCTAACTATGGCTACACCTTC. Translating it yields CASSRGTASNYGYTF.